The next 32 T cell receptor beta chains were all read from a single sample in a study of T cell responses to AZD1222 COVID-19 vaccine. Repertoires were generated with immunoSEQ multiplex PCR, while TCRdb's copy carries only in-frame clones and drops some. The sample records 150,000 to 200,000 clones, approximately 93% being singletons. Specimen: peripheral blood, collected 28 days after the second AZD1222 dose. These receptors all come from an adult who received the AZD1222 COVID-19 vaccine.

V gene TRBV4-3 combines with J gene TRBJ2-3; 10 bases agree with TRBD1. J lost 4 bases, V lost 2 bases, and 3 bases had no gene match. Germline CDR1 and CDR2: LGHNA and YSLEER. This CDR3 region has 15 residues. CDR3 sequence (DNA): TGCGCCAGCAGCCAATTGACAGGGGGCGCAGATACGCAGTATTTT. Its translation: CASSQLTGGADTQYF.

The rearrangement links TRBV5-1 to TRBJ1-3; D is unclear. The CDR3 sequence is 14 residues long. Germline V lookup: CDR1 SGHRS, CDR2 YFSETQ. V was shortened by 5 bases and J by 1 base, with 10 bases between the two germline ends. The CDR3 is CASRVTGSGNTIYF. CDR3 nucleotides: TGCGCCAGCAGAGTGACCGGTTCTGGAAACACCATATATTTT.

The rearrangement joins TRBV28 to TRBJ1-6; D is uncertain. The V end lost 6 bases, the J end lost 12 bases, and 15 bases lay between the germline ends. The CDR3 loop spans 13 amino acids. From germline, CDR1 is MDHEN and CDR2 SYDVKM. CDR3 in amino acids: CASSLSVAGPLHF. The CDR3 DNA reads TGTGCCAGCAGCCTCAGTGTGGCCGGACCCCTCCACTTT.

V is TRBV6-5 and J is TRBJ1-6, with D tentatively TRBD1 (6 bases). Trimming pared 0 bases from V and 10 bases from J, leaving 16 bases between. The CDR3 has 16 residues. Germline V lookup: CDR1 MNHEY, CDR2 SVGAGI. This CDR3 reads CASSYSYPGALSPLHF. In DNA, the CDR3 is TGTGCCAGCAGTTACTCGTACCCGGGGGCCCTCTCACCCCTCCACTTT.

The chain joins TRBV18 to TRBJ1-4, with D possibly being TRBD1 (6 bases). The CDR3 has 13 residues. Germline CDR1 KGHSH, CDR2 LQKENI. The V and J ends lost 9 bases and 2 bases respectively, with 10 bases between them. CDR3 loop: CASSQGTNEKLFF. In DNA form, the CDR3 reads TGTGCCAGTTCCCAGGGGACTAATGAAAAACTGTTTTTT.

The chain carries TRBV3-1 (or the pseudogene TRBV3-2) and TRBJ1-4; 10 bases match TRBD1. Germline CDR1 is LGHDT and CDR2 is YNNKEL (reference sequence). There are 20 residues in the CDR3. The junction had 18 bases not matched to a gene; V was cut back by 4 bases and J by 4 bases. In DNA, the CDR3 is TGTGCCAGCAGCCTGCGACGGGGGACAGGGGCCCGTGTTATTAATGAAAAACTGTTTTTT. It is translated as CASSLRRGTGARVINEKLFF.

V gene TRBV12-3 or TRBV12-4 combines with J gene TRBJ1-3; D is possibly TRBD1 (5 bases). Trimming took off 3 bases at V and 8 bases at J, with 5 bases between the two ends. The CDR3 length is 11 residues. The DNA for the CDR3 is TGTGCCAGCAGTTTGGGGGACACCATATATTTT. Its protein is CASSLGDTIYF.

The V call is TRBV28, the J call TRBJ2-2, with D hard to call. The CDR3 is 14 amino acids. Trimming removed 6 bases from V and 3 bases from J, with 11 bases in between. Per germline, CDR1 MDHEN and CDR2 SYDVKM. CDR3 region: CASRSASYTGELFF. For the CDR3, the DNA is TGTGCCAGCAGATCAGCCAGCTACACCGGGGAGCTGTTTTTT.

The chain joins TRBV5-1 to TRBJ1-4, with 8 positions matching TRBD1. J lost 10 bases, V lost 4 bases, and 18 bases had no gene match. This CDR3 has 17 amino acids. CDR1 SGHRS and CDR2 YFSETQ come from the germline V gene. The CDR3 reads CASSLTDGQGGGTKLFF. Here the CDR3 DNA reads TGCGCCAGCAGCCTGACGGACGGACAGGGAGGGGGAACAAAACTGTTTTTT.

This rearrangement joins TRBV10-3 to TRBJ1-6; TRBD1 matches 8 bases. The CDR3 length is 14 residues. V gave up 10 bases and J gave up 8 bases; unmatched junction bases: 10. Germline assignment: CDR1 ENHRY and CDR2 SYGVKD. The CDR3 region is CASRDRLIDSPLHF. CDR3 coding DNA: TGTGCCAGCCGGGACAGGCTCATTGATTCACCCCTCCACTTT.

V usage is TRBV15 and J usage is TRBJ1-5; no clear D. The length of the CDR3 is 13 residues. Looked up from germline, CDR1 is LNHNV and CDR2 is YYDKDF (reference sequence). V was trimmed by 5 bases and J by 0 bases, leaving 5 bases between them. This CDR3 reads CATSVHSNQPQHF. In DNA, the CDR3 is TGTGCCACCAGCGTACATAGCAATCAGCCCCAGCATTTT.

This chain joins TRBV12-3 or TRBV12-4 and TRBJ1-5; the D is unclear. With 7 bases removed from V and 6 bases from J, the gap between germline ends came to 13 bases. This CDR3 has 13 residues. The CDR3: CASIIGHSQPQHF. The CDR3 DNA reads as TGTGCCAGCATAATCGGGCATAGTCAGCCCCAGCATTTT.

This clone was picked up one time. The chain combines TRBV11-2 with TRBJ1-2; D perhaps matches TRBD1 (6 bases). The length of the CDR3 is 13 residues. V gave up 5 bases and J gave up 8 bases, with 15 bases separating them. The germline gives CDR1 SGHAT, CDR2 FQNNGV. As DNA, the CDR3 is TGTGCCAGCAGCCCAGAAGGCAGGGGCGGCTACACCTTC. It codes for CASSPEGRGGYTF.

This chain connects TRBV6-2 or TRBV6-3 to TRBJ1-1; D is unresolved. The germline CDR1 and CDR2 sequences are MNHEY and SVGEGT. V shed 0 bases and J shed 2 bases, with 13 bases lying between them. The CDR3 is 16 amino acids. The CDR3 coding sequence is TGTGCCAGCAGTTACTCGAAGGGCAGGTTAAACACTGAAGCTTTCTTT. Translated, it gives CASSYSKGRLNTEAFF.

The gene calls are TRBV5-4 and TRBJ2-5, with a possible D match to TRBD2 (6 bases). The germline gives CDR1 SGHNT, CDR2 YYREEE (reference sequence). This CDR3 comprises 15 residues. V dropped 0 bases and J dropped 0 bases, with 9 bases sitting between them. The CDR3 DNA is TGTGCCAGCAGCTTGGGGGGGGTACACCAAGAGACCCAGTACTTC. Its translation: CASSLGGVHQETQYF.

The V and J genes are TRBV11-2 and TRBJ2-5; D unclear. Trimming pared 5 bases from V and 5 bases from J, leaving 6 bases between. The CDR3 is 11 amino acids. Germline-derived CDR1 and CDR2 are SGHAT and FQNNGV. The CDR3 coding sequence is TGTGCCAGCAGCCCTCGGGAGACCCAGTACTTC. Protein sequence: CASSPRETQYF.

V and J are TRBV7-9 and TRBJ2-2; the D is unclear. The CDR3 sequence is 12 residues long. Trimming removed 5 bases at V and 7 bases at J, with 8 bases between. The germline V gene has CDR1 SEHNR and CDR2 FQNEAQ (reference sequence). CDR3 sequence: CASSPLGGELFF. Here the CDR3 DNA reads TGTGCCAGCAGCCCCTTAGGCGGGGAGCTGTTTTTT.

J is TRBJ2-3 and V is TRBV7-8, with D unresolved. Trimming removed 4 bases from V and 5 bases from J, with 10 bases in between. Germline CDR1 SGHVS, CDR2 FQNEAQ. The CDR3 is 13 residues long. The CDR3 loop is CASSSPVEDTQYF. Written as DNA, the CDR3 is TGTGCCAGCAGCTCCCCCGTAGAAGATACGCAGTATTTT.

CDR3 in DNA: TGTGCCAGCAGCTTAGATGGGCTCAATCAGCCCCAGCATTTT. It is translated as CASSLDGLNQPQHF. V is TRBV7-2 and J is TRBJ1-5, with D hard to call. V dropped 1 base and J dropped 3 bases, with 7 bases sitting between them. CDR3 length equals 14 residues. Germline assignment: CDR1 SGHTA and CDR2 FQGNSA.

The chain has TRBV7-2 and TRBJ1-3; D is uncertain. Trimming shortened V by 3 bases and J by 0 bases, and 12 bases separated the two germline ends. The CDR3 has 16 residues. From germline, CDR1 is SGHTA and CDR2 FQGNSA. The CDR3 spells CASSFGQANSGNTIYF. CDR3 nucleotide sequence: TGTGCCAGCAGCTTTGGGCAGGCAAACTCTGGAAACACCATATATTTT. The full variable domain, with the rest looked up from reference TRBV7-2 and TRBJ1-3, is GAGVSQSPSNKVTEKGKDVELRCDPISGHTALYWYRQSLGQGLEFLIYFQGNSAPDKSGLPSDRFSAERTGGSVSTLTIQRTQQEDSAVYLCASSFGQANSGNTIYFGEGSWLTVV.

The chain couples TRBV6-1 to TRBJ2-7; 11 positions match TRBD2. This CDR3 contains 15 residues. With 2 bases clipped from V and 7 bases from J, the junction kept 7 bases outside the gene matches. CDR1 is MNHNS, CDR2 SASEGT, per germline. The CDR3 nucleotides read TGTGCCAGCAGTGAAAATCCTAGCGGGGGGAGGGAGCAGTACTTC. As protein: CASSENPSGGREQYF.

The CDR3 loop is CASSLRGGGEKLFF. The DNA of the CDR3 is TGTGCCAGCAGTTTAAGGGGGGGCGGTGAAAAACTGTTTTTT. The chain recombines TRBV28 with TRBJ1-4, with D perhaps matching TRBD1 (6 bases). Trimming took 2 bases from V and 7 from J, leaving 11 bases between them. This CDR3 is built from 14 residues. CDR1 and CDR2 (germline): MDHEN, SYDVKM.

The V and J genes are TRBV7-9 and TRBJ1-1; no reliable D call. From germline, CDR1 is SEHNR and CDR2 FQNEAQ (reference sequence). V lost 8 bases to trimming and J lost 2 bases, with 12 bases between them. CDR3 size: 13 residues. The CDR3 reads CASETRSNTEAFF. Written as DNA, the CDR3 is TGTGCCAGCGAGACCAGGTCAAACACTGAAGCTTTCTTT. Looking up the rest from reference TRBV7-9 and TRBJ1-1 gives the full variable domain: DTGVSQNPRHKITKRGQNVTFRCDPISEHNRLYWYRQTLGQGPEFLTYFQNEAQLEKSRLLSDRFSAERPKGSFSTLEIQRTEQGDSAMYLCASETRSNTEAFFGQGTRLTVV.

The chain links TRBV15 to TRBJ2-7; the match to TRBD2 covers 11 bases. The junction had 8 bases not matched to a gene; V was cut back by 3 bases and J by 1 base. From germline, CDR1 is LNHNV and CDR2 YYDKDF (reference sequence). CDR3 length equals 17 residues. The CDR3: CATSRERLAGNSYEQYF. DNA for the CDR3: TGTGCCACCAGCAGGGAACGACTAGCGGGGAATTCCTACGAGCAGTACTTC. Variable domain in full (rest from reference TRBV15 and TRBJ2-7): DAMVIQNPRYQVTQFGKPVTLSCSQTLNHNVMYWYQQKSSQAPKLLFHYYDKDFNNEADTPDNFQSRRPNTSFCFLDIRSPGLGDTAMYLCATSRERLAGNSYEQYFGPGTRLTVT.

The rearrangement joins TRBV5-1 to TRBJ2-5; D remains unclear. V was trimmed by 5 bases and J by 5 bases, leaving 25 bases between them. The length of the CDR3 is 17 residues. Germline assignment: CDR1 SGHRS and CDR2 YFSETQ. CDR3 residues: CASRLLVGPGVGETQYF. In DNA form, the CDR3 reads TGCGCCAGCAGACTATTAGTTGGGCCGGGCGTTGGCGAGACCCAGTACTTC.

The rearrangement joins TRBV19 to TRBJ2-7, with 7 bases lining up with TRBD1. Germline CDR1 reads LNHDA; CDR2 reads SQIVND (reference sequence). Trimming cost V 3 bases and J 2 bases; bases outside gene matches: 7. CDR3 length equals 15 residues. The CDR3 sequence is CASSISNRGPYEQYF. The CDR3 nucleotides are TGTGCCAGTAGTATTTCGAACAGGGGTCCCTACGAGCAGTACTTC.

The CDR3 sequence is CASSLGDRGRRNTIYF. The CDR3 nucleotides are TGCGCCAGCAGCTTGGGGGACAGGGGACGCAGGAACACCATATATTTT. The chain couples TRBV5-1 to TRBJ1-3; 10 bases match TRBD1. The CDR3 is 16 residues long. Trimming cost V 0 bases and J 7 bases; bases outside gene matches: 7. CDR1 is SGHRS and CDR2 is YFSETQ in the germline V gene.

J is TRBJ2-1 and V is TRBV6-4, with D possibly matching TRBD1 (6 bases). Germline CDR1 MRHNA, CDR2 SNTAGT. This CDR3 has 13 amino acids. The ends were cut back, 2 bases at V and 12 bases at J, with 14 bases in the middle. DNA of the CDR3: TGTGCCAGCAGTGACCAAGACAGGAGCTCGCAGTTCTTC. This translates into CASSDQDRSSQFF.

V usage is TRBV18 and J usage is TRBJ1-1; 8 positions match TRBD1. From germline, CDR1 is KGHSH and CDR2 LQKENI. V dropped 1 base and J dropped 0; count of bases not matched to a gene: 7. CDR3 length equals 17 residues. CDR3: CASSPLLGTGLNTEAFF. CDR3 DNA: TGTGCCAGCTCACCACTCCTGGGGACAGGATTGAACACTGAAGCTTTCTTT.

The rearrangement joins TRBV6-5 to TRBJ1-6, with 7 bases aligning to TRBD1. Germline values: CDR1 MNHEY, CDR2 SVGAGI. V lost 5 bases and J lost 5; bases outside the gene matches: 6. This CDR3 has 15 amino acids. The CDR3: CASSITGANNSPLHF. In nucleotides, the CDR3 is TGTGCCAGCAGTATCACAGGGGCCAATAATTCACCCCTCCACTTT.

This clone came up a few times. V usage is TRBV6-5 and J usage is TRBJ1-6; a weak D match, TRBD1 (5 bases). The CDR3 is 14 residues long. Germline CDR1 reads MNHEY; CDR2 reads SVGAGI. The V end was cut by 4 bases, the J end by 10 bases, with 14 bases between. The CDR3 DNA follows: TGTGCCAGCAGTTCCGGTGGGGCAGAATCACCCCTCCACTTT. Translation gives CASSSGGAESPLHF.

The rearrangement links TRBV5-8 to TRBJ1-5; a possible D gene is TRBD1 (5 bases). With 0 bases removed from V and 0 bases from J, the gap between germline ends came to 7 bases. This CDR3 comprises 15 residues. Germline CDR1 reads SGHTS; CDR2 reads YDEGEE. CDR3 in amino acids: CASSLGGDSNQPQHF. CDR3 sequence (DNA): TGTGCCAGCAGCTTGGGAGGGGATAGCAATCAGCCCCAGCATTTT.